This T cell receptor beta chain came from a study of shared clonotypes between healthy human individuals (dated by TCRdb to the early 2020s). At the level of the whole study: Two women and a few men aged 18 to 49 years were included in the cohort. To increase sequencing depth and limit assay-specific biases, different laboratories used diverse techniques to prepare libraries and sequence TCR repertoires. Between about 0.9 and 8.9 billion PBMCs per donor were obtained by leukapheresis. Blood TCR repertoires of five healthy adults were deeply sequenced to estimate repertoire size and the extent of clonotype sharing between individuals. For each donor, CD4 naive and CD4 memory were each run on three plates, CD8 naive on two plates, and CD8 memory on one plate.

Sequences SGHVS (CDR1) and FQNEAQ (CDR2) are obtained from the germline V gene. The CDR3 covers 16 residues, taking in both the cysteine and the phenylalanine. Only the CDR3 DNA is retained, 48 bases long and in frame from the first base. V and J are truncated by 1 base and 0 bases respectively, leaving an intervening sequence of 10 bases. Using the deep immunoSEQ assay, multiplex PCR amplified TCR CDR3 regions from genomic DNA. For each cell subset, the extracted genomic DNA was distributed evenly across all wells of several immunoSEQ 96-well plates, and each plate served as one replicate. For sorted subsets, 150 to 250 ng of genomic DNA, equivalent to some 30,000 T cell genomes, went into each replicate PCR. Purified libraries were quantified with a Qubit 3.0 fluorometer, sized on a Bioanalyzer 2100, and re-quantified with the KAPA Library Quantification kit. A separate single-read 150-cycle Illumina NextSeq 550 flow cell was used to sequence each immunoSEQ 96-well plate. On the authors' methods: The immunoSEQ output contained only junctional sequences without quality scores, so filtering could not match that applied to full-length reads. To assign V/J genes and CDR3, sequences were annotated using PyIR, a Python wrapper for IgBLAST v1.9, with IMGT germline references. Any read was removed if the V/J assignment was weak (E-value above 1e-6), the CDR3 was missing, or the read contained stop codons, out-of-frame junctions, or ambiguous translated residues. A V3J clonotype was defined by an identical inferred V gene, J gene, and CDR3 amino acid sequence. Percentage overlap between repertoires was calculated by dividing the number of shared unique clonotypes by the size of the smaller repertoire. RTK rarefaction, the Chao1 estimator, and Recon v2.1 estimates of unobserved clonotypes were used to assess repertoire richness. Generation probabilities were computed with OLGA for all TCRbeta clonotypes obtained by the gDNA method from four donors. Here the immuneACCESS table is served through TCRdb, limited to in-frame sequences with V and J called. Missing clones are a known gap in these copies; in checked studies unresolved V genes cover under half, and the rest lacks a known reason. V and J calls and clone size are copied from that table; D and trimming were computed from the DNA. The sample table records some 2.3 million clones; over 90% of these occur just once. The ten largest clonotypes hold approximately 0.4% of the sample.

The study at large found these results: Naive subsets generally had larger estimated clonotype richness than memory subsets. Compared with non-shared clonotypes, the clonotypes found in all four sorted-subset donors had higher generation probabilities. The small number of donors limited the genetic and exposure-history diversity represented. When a few donors were compared, the shared fraction of clonotypes was around 5.1% for naive CD4, 3.5% to 4% for naive CD8, 2.3% for memory CD4, and roughly 0.43% for memory CD8. Incomplete sequencing was indicated by rarefaction of sorted-subset datasets, despite the large sequencing depth. Pairwise subsampling indicated that sequencing depth was expected to affect the degree of clonotype sharing among donors. Sampling was restricted to blood, and TCR repertoires in tissues likely differ from the TCR repertoires found in blood.

The donors were healthy, HIV-negative adults who had no recently reported acute infections or vaccinations. Every donor was a Caucasian adult residing in Nashville, Tennessee, USA. CD4+ T cells were enriched by magnetic negative selection; naive cells were then positively selected on CD45RA, and the negative fraction formed the memory subset. Blood was collected by leukapheresis, and PBMCs were isolated by Ficoll-Histopaque density gradient centrifugation and then cryopreserved in liquid nitrogen vapor phase. Analytical flow cytometry was used to check the purity and quantity of every magnetically sorted T cell population. Genomic DNA was isolated from each sorted fraction and quantified by UV absorbance on a Nanodrop 2000c. In the case of this clone: Its antigen is unknown. Nothing much larger sits one base from this clone, and base qualities are not available.

Here the chain combines TRBV7-8 and TRBJ1-3; the D region possibly corresponds to TRBD1 (6 bases align). Sequenced sample: naive CD4+ T cells from PBMCs. The label giving this sample's cell subset or site can be read as: CD45RA+ positively selected. The sequence was collected from a man between 18 and 35 years old in good health. Some clones in this sample may be carry-over from other donors' samples. DNA sequence: TGTGCCAGCAGCTTAGGAGGGGGGGACTCTGGAAACACCATATATTTT. This gives the protein CASSLGGGDSGNTIYF.